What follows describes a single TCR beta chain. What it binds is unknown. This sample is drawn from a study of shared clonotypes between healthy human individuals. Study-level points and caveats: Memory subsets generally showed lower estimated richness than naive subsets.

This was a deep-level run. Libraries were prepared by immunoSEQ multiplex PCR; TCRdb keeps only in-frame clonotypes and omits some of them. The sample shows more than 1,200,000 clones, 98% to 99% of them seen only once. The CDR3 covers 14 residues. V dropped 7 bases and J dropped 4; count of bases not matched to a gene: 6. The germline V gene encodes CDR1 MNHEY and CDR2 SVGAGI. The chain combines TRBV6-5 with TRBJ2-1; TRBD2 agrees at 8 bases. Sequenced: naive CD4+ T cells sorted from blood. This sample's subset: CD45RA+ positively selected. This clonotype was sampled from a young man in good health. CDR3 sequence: CASTAGGGYNEQFF. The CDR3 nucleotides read TGTGCCAGCACGGCGGGAGGTGGTTACAATGAGCAGTTCTTC.